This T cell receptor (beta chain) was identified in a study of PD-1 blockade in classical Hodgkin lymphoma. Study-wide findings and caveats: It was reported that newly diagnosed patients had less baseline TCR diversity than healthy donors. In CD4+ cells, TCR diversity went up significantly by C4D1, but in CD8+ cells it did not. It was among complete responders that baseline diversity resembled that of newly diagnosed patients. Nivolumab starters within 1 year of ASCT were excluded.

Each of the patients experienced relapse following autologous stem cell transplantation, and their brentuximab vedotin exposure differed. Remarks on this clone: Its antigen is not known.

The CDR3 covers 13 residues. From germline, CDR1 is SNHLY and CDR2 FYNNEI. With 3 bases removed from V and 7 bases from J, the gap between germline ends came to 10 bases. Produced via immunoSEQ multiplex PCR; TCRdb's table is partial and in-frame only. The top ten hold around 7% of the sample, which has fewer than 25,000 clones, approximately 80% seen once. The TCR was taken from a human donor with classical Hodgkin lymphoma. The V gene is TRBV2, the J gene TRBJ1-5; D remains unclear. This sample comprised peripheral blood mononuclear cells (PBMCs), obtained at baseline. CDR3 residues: CASSDGEDQPQHF. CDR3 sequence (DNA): TGTGCCAGCAGTGACGGGGAGGACCAGCCCCAGCATTTT.